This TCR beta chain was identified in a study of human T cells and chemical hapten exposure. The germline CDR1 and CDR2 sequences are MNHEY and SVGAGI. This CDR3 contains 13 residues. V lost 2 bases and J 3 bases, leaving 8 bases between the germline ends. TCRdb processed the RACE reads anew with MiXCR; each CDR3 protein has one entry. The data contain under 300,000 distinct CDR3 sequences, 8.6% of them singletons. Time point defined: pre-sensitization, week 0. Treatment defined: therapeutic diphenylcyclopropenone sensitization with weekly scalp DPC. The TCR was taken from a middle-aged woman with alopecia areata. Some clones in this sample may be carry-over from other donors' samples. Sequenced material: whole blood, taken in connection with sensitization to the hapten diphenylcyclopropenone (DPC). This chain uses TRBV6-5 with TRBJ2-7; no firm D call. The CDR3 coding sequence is TGTGCCAGCAGTTACAGGGTGGGCTACGAGCAGTACTTC. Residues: CASSYRVGYEQYF.